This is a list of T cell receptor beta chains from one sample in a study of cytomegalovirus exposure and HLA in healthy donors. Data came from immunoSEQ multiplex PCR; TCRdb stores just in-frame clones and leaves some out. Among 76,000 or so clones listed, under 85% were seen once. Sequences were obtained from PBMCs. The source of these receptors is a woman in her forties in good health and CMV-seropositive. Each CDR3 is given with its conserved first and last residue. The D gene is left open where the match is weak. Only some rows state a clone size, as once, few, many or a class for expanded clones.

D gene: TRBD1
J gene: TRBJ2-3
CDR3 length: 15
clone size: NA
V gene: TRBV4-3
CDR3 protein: CASSQDRVGTDTQYF
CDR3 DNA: TGCGCCAGCAGCCAGGACAGGGTGGGGACAGATACGCAGTATTTT

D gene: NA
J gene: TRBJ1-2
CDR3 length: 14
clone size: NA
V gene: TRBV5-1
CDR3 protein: CASSLDSPINGYTF
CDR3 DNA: TGCGCCAGCAGCTTGGACAGCCCAATCAATGGCTACACCTTC

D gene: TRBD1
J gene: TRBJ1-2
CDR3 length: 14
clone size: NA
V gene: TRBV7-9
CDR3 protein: CASSQGTANYGYTF
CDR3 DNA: TGTGCCAGCAGCCAGGGGACAGCCAACTATGGCTACACCTTC

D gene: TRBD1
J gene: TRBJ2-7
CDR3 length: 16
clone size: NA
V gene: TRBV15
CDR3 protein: CATSRVDGTVPYEQYF
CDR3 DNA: TGTGCCACCAGCAGAGTTGACGGGACAGTTCCCTACGAGCAGTACTTC

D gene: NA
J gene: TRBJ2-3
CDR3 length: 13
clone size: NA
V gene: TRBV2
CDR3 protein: CARHQGWTDTQYF
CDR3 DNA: TGTGCCAGGCACCAGGGGTGGACAGATACGCAGTATTTT

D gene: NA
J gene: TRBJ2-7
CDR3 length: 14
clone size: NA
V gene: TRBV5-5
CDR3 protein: CASRLGGVSYEQYF
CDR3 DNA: TGTGCCAGCAGACTTGGCGGGGTTTCCTACGAGCAGTACTTC

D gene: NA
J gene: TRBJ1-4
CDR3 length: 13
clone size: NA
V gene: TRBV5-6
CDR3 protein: CASSLGEGEKLFF
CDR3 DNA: TGTGCCAGCAGCTTGGGGGAGGGGGAAAAACTGTTTTTT

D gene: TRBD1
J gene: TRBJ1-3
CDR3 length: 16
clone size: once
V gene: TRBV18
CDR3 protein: CASSPLGQISGNTIYF
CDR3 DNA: TGTGCCAGCTCACCACTGGGACAGATCTCTGGAAACACCATATATTTT

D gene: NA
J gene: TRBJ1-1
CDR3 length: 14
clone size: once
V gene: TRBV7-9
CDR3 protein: CASSLTGGNTEAFF
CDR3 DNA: TGTGCCAGCAGCTTAACCGGGGGGAACACTGAAGCTTTCTTT

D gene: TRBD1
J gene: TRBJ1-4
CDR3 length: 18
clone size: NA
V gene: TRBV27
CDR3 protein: CASSLSRQGAVSNEKLFF
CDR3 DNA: TGTGCCAGCAGTTTATCACGGCAGGGGGCCGTTAGTAATGAAAAACTGTTTTTT

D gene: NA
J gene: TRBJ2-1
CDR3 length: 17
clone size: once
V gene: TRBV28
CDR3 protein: CASGLIGAGYSYNEQFF
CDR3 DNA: TGTGCCAGCGGATTGATCGGTGCGGGATACTCCTACAATGAGCAGTTCTTC

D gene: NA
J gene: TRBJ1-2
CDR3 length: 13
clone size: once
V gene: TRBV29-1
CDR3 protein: CSVPQGANYGYTF
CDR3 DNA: TGCAGCGTCCCACAGGGAGCTAACTATGGCTACACCTTC

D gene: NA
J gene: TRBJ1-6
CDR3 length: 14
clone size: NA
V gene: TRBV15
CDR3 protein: CATSRLPLNSPLHF
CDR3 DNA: TGTGCCACCAGCAGACTTCCTCTCAATTCACCCCTCCACTTT

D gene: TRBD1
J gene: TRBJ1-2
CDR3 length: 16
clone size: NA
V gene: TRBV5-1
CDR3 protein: CASSFSMTGANYGYTF
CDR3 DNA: TGCGCCAGCAGCTTCTCCATGACAGGGGCAAACTATGGCTACACCTTC

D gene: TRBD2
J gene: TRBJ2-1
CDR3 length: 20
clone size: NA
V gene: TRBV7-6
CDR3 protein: CASSTPPGLAGVFSYNEQFF
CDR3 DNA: TGTGCCAGCAGCACACCCCCGGGGCTAGCGGGGGTATTCTCCTACAATGAGCAGTTCTTC